This TCR beta chain emerged from a study of T-cell memory formation after mild COVID-19. With respect to this clonotype: The antigen is not known.

Germline assignment: CDR1 SGHNT and CDR2 YYREEE (reference sequence). Unmatched junction bases numbered 12, after V lost 4 bases and J lost 6 bases. The CDR3 has 15 residues. TCR alpha and TCR beta cDNA libraries carrying sample barcodes and UMIs were produced by 5'RACE using constant-segment primers. TCRdb itself ran the 5' RACE reads through MiXCR, one entry per CDR3 protein. The sample yields 450,000 or so distinct CDR3 sequences, more than 20% seen once. Overall study results and limits: Mainly CM and EM harbored the contracting CD4+ clones; mainly EMRA harbored the CD8+ ones. Later expanders leaned toward CD4+, whereas clones contracting from day 15 to 85 were balanced CD4/CD8. That cross-reactive memory joined was suggested by some responding clones appearing in pre-infection memory.

This receptor was identified in an adult woman who had mild COVID-19 (a few samples of this study predate the infection). Cell type and time point are not known. The chain joins TRBV5-4 to TRBJ2-7, with 8 bases aligning to TRBD2. Sequenced material: PBMCs or a T cell subset sorted from them (not recorded which). The CDR3 bases are TGTGCCAGCAGCCCCGGGGGGGGGACCCCCAGCGAGCAGTACTTC. Its protein is CASSPGGGTPSEQYF.